This T cell receptor (beta chain) was recorded in a study of cytomegalovirus exposure and HLA in healthy donors. Study conclusions and caveats: Subsequent analysis found a tendency for first-cohort TCR clusters to co-occur within the approximately 130 validation repertoires. In vitro checks showed that a few CMV-associated chains really do target CMV antigens. The study designated about 160 TCR beta chains cytomegalovirus-associated. Generally TCR sequences proved uncommon, though certain public TCRs appeared in numerous donors.

Assay: immunoSEQ multiplex PCR; the TCRdb copy retains only in-frame clones and omits some. The sample has hundreds of thousands of clones; roughly 90% are singletons. With regard to this clone: The antigen is undetermined.

Trimming shortened V by 5 bases and J by 6 bases, and 11 bases separated the two germline ends. The CDR3 sequence is 13 residues long. Germline CDR1 reads SNHLY; CDR2 reads FYNNEI. The receptor comes from a woman aged 18 to 35 in good health and CMV-seronegative. The chain is built from TRBV2 and TRBJ2-1; D unresolved. Material: PBMCs. This CDR3 is CASSLSRSNEQFF. CDR3 bases: TGTGCCAGCAGTCTCAGCAGGTCCAATGAGCAGTTCTTC.